This note documents a single T cell receptor beta chain sequence. The sample comes from a study of T cell changes during pregnancy in multiple sclerosis. Germline V gene data show CDR1 as SGHTS and CDR2 as YDEGEE. With 0 bases removed from V and 5 bases from J, the gap between germline ends came to 14 bases. This CDR3 has 15 residues. Method: immunoSEQ multiplex PCR; TCRdb's copy keeps in-frame clones and lacks some. Among about 42,000 clones listed, about nine tenths were seen once. The source of this sequence is a female donor with multiple sclerosis, enrolled in a pregnancy study. This rearrangement joins TRBV5-8 to TRBJ1-2, with unresolved D. Material: CD4+ T cells from peripheral blood mononuclear cells, obtained in the second trimester of pregnancy. The CDR3, as DNA: TGTGCCAGCAGCTTGGGACTCTTGGAGGGTTATGGCTACACCTTC. Its protein product is CASSLGLLEGYGYTF.